The text below deals with one T cell receptor (beta chain). This sample was included in a study of ipilimumab plus nivolumab after autologous stem cell transplantation. Germline V CDR1 and CDR2: SEHNR, FQNEAQ (reference sequence). The CDR3 has 16 amino acids. Deletions cut 4 bases from V and 6 bases from J, with 20 bases between. Sequencing was performed with immunoSEQ multiplex PCR; in TCRdb, only in-frame clones are kept and a portion is missing. The sample consists of 15,000 to 20,000 clones, about 80% of them appearing once. The receptor comes from a male donor with diffuse large B-cell lymphoma. The starting material was PBMCs, obtained in a trial of ipilimumab plus nivolumab as post-transplant consolidation. The rearrangement joins TRBV7-9 to TRBJ2-3; D may be TRBD1 or TRBD2 (8 bases each). In nucleotides, the CDR3 is TGTGCCAGCAGCTCGGGTTATAGCGGGGACAGGGATACGCAGTATTTT. This codes for CASSSGYSGDRDTQYF.